These T cell receptor beta chains were read from a single sample in a study of control samples from healthy donors and cancer patients. TCRdb keeps only in-frame clones here, not all; method: immunoSEQ multiplex PCR. The sample has 120,000 or so clones; approximately 90% are singletons. The sample taken for sequencing was blood. The receptors stem from a man younger than 30 in good health. Each CDR3 is given with its conserved first and last residue. A D gene is named only where the DNA matches it firmly. Clone size is shown for a subset of rows, as once, few, many or a class of expanded clone.

abundance	d_gene	j_gene	v_gene	CDR3aa
-	TRBD1	TRBJ1-6	TRBV5-1	CASSRTGNSPLHF
-	-	TRBJ2-7	TRBV5-6	CASTSLPAYEQYF
-	TRBD1	TRBJ2-5	TRBV2	CASSADREETQYF
-	TRBD2	TRBJ2-3	TRBV6-5	CASRSSGGADTQYF
-	TRBD1	TRBJ2-7	TRBV11-2	CASRALRDSIYEQYF
-	-	TRBJ1-1	TRBV7-9	CASSPPYRAATEAFF
once	-	TRBJ2-5	TRBV27	CASSEGGNHQETQYF
-	TRBD1	TRBJ2-5	TRBV7-8	CASSSDRGGEGETQYF
-	TRBD1	TRBJ1-2	TRBV29-1	CSVRTGDFSGYTF
-	-	TRBJ2-5	TRBV6-5	CASSYSGQPVRETQYF
-	TRBD1	TRBJ2-7	TRBV10-3	CAIRTGQQYEQYF
-	-	TRBJ1-6	TRBV10-3	CAIRAEGTAGGSPLHF
once	-	TRBJ1-3	TRBV4-1	CASSPPLGNTIYF
-	TRBD1	TRBJ1-2	TRBV2	CASSYTRDRADGYTF
-	-	TRBJ2-7	TRBV30	CAWSVLTAGGFHEQYF
once	-	TRBJ2-2	TRBV7-6	CASSLAPRGGELFF
-	TRBD1	TRBJ2-7	TRBV27	CASSLATGGYEQYF
-	-	TRBJ2-5	TRBV4-1	CASSPYYTPQETQYF
-	-	TRBJ2-7	TRBV7-2	CASSPGRGYEQYF
-	-	TRBJ1-3	TRBV4-1	CASSQEATVGNTIYF
-	-	TRBJ1-2	TRBV5-1	CASSKRLLATNYGYTF
-	-	TRBJ2-5	TRBV6-1	CASSDRGMKTQYF
-	-	TRBJ2-2	TRBV6-1	CASSEARWNGELFF
many	-	TRBJ1-1	TRBV10-1	CASSEMGGTEAFF
-	TRBD1	TRBJ1-1	TRBV19	CAKGGTGLGSLAFF
-	-	TRBJ2-5	TRBV25-1	CASSAPGQETQYF
-	-	TRBJ1-2	TRBV6-6	CASSYIQDYGYTF
-	TRBD2	TRBJ2-1	TRBV7-3	CASSPRLAGTEQFF
-	-	TRBJ1-1	TRBV7-7	CASSLFDPRRDANTEAFF
once	TRBD1	TRBJ2-5	TRBV5-4	CASSRAGTGLKTQYF
-	-	TRBJ2-1	TRBV5-5	CASIQDGSYNEQFF
-	-	TRBJ2-1	TRBV2	CASRGGSSYNEQFF
once	-	TRBJ1-2	TRBV18	CASSPERSGGYTF
-	-	TRBJ2-1	TRBV3-1/TRBV3-2	CASSQETSTSSYNEQFF
-	TRBD1	TRBJ1-2	TRBV2	CASSDDRDHGYTF
-	-	TRBJ2-2	TRBV7-9	CASSLSGDGELFF
once	-	TRBJ1-4	TRBV5-5	CASSGAPSEKLFF
-	-	TRBJ2-5	TRBV19	CASSNWQGQETQYF